This T cell receptor beta chain was found in a study of OX40 agonist ivuxolimab in advanced cancers. TCRdb keeps only in-frame clones here, not all; method: immunoSEQ multiplex PCR. The sample includes roughly 46,000 clones, 89% of them seen just once. Unmatched junction bases numbered 14, after V lost 1 base and J lost 3 bases. Per the germline V gene, CDR1 is SGHTA and CDR2 is FQGNSA. The CDR3 runs 19 residues. This clone came up once. This clonotype was sampled from an adult with an advanced solid tumor such as melanoma, head and neck, liver or kidney cancer. Sequenced here: CD4+ or CD8+ T cells sorted from blood, sampled in a trial of the OX40 agonist ivuxolimab. This rearrangement joins TRBV7-2 to TRBJ2-1, with 8 bases fitting TRBD1. The CDR3 DNA reads as TGTGCCAGCAGCTTAGGTCCCGAACCGGGACAGGAAATCTACAATGAGCAGTTCTTC. Its protein product is CASSLGPEPGQEIYNEQFF.